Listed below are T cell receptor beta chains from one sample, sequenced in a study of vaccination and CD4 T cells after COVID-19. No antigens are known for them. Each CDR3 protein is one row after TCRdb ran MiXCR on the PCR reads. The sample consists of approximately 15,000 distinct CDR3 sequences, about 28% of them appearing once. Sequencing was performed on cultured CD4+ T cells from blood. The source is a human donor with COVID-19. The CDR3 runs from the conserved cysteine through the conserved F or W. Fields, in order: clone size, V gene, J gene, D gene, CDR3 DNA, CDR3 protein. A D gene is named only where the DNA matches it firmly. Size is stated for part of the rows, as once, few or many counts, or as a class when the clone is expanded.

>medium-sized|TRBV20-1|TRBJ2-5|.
TGCAGTGCTAGACCCAGGGCAGAGACCCAGTACTTC
CSARPRAETQYF
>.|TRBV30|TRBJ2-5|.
TGTGCCTGGAGTGTAGGAGCGGACCGCCAAGAGACCCAGTACTTC
CAWSVGADRQETQYF
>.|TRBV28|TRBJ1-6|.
TGTGCCAGCCATACAACAGGGCGGGGGGCGAATTCACCCCTCCACTTT
CASHTTGRGANSPLHF
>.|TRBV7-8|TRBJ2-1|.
TGTGCCAGCAGCCTACGGTCATCGGGCTACAATGAGCAGTTCTTC
CASSLRSSGYNEQFF
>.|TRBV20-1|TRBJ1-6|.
TGCAGTGCTAGTTTTGGGACCGGTTCACCCCTCCACTTT
CSASFGTGSPLHF
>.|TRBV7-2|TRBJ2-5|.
TGTGCCAGCAGCCCAAACCGGGACTCCCTTACCCAGTACTTC
CASSPNRDSLTQYF
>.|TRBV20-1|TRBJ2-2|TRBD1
TGCAGTGCTAGGAATACAGGGGGCAGGCCTGCCGGGGAGCTGTTTTTT
CSARNTGGRPAGELFF
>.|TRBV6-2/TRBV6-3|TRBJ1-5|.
TGTGCCAGCAGTACTACCCGGGACCATTATAATCAGCCCCAGCATTTT
CASSTTRDHYNQPQHF
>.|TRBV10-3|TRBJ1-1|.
TGTGCCATCAGTGGTACTCAGGCCCGACTGAACACTGAAGCTTTCTTT
CAISGTQARLNTEAFF
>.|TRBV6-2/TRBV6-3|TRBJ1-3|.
TGTGCCAGCAGTTTCGGGGCAGGAAACACCATATATTTT
CASSFGAGNTIYF
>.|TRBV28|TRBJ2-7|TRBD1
TGTGCCAGCGTAACAGGGGGCCCCGACTACGAGCAGTACTTC
CASVTGGPDYEQYF
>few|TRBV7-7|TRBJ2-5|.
TGTGCTAGCTCTAGTGGGATGTACCAAGAGACCCAGTACTTC
CASSSGMYQETQYF
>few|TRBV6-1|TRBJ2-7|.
TGTGCCAGCAGAGACGGGGGACAGCCCTACGAGCAGTACTTC
CASRDGGQPYEQYF
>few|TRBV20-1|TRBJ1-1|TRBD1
TGCAGTGCTAGACCTTATGGACAGGGGGCGAGGAACACTGAAGCTTTCTTT
CSARPYGQGARNTEAFF
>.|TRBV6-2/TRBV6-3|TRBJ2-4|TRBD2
TGTGCCAGCAGTTACCCGGTGACTAGCGGGGGGGCGTGGGCCAAAAACATTCAGTACTTC
CASSYPVTSGGAWAKNIQYF
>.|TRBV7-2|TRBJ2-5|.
TGTGCCAGCAGCTTAGGATTCTTAGGGGGGGCGCCCCAAGAGACCCAGTACTTC
CASSLGFLGGAPQETQYF
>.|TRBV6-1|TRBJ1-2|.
TGTGCCAGCAGTCCGGTTGGAATAGGGGGTAGCTACACCTTC
CASSPVGIGGSYTF
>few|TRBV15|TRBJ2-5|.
TGTGCCACCAGCAGAGATCGACAGCCTCGTGCCCAGTACTTC
CATSRDRQPRAQYF